This T cell receptor (beta chain) emerged from a study of metastatic and nonmetastatic thyroid tumors (dated by TCRdb to about 2020). About the study as a whole: Repertoires from peripheral blood and from tumor or nodule tissue samples of malignant and benign thyroid patients were compared.

This clone appeared many times. There is no known antigen for this receptor. Per-nucleotide qualities are absent, and no much larger clonotype sits a single base away. None of the patients had been given any treatment before thyroid surgery. The study retrospectively analysed patient clinical samples collected from the early 2010s to the late 2010s using T-cell receptor beta sequencing. The protocol used for the library was PCR. The reads were generated on an Illumina HiSeq 4000. The TCR beta-chain CDR3 region of each patient was profiled by high-throughput sequencing. Turning to the authors' computational methods: CDR3 differences across clinicopathological groups were used to build a classifier for discriminating distant-metastatic papillary thyroid cancer patients. Repertoire diversity was assessed with the Shannon index, and tumor-blood repertoire similarity with the Morisita-Horn index. TCRdb's own reprocessing of the public reads used fastp at Q25 and MiXCR and kept productive beta chains. The V and J calls come from TCRdb's annotation, not from the publication. This sample is represented by about 31,000 clones; 15% to 20% of them were singletons. The ten largest make up about 10% of the sample.

Results and caveats for the whole study, not just this receptor: In both blood and tumor samples, malignant tumors were reported to have significantly higher TCR beta diversity than benign nodules.

Taken from the germline V gene (reference sequence), the CDR1 and CDR2 loops are LNHNV and YYDKDF. The trim is 5 bases for V and 0 bases for J, with a gap of 5 bases between the germline ends. Reading from cysteine to phenylalanine, the CDR3 counts 14 amino acids. The read is trimmed to its CDR3 DNA, 42 bases read in frame from base 1. This receptor chain uses TRBV15 and TRBJ2-6; there is no confident call for the D gene. This TCR was sampled from a female donor with papillary thyroid cancer or a benign thyroid nodule (not recorded which). Some clones in this sample may be carry-over from other donors' samples. Sample: blood. Here the CDR3 is given as CATSLNSGANVLTF. Here is the DNA: TGTGCCACCAGCCTCAACTCTGGGGCCAACGTCCTGACTTTC.